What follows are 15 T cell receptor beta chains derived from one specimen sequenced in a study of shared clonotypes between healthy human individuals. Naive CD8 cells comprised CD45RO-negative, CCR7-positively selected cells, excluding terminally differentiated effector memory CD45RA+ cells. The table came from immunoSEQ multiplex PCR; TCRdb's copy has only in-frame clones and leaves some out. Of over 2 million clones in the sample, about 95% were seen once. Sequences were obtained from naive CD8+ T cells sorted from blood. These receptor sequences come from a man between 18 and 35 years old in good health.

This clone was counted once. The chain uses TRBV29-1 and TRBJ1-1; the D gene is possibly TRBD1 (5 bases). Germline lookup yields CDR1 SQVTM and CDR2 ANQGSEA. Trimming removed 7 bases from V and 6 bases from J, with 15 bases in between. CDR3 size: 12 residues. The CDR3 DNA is TGCAGCGCCCTGTGGGGGGAAGCTGAAGCTTTCTTT. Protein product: CSALWGEAEAFF.

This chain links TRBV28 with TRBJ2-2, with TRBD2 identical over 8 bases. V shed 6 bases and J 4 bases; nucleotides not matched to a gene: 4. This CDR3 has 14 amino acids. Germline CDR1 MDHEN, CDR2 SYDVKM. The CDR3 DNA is TGTGCCAGCAGACCAAGCGGGAGCACCGGGGAGCTGTTTTTT. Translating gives CASRPSGSTGELFF. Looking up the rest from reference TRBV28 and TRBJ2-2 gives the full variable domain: DVKVTQSSRYLVKRTGEKVFLECVQDMDHENMFWYRQDPGLGLRLIYFSYDVKMKEKGDIPEGYSVSREKKERFSLILESASTNQTSMYLCASRPSGSTGELFFGEGSRLTVL.

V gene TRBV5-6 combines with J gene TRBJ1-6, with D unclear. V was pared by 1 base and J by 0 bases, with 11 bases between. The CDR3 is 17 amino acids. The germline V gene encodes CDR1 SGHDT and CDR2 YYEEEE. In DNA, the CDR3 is TGTGCCAGCAGCTTGACGCGGGGAAGCTCCTATAATTCACCCCTCCACTTT. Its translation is CASSLTRGSSYNSPLHF.

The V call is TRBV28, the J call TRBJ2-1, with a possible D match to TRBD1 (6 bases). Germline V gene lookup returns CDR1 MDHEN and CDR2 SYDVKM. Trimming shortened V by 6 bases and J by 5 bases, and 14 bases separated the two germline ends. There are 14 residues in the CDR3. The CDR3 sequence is CASSKQGGNNEQFF. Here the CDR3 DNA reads TGTGCCAGCAGCAAACAGGGTGGAAACAATGAGCAGTTCTTC.

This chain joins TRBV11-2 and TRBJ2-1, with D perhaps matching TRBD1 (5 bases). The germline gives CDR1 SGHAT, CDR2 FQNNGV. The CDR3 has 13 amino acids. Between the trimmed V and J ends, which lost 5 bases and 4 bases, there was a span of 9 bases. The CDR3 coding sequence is TGTGCCAGCAGCCCGACAGCATACAATGAGCAGTTCTTC. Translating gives CASSPTAYNEQFF.

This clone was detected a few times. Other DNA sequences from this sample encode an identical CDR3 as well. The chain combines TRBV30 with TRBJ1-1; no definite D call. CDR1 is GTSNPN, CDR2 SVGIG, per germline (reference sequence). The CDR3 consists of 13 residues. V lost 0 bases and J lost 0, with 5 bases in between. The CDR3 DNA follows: TGTGCCTGGAGTGTTGTGGTGAACACTGAAGCTTTCTTT. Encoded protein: CAWSVVVNTEAFF.

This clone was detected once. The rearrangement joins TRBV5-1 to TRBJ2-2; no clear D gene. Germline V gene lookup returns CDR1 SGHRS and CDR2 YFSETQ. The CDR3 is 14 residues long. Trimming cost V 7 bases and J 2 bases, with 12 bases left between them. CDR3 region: CASGWAPNTGELFF. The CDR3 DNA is TGCGCCAGCGGTTGGGCACCTAACACCGGGGAGCTGTTTTTT. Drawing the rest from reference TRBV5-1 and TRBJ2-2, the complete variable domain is KAGVTQTPRYLIKTRGQQVTLSCSPISGHRSVSWYQQTPGQGLQFLFEYFSETQRNKGNFPGRFSGRQFSNSRSEMNVSTLELGDSALYLCASGWAPNTGELFFGEGSRLTVL.

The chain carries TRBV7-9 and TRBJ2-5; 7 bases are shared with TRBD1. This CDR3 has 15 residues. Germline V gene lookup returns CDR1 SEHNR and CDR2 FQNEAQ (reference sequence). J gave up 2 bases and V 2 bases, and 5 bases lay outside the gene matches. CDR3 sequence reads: CASSLLGQKQETQYF. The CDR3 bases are TGTGCCAGCAGCTTACTGGGACAGAAACAAGAGACCCAGTACTTC.

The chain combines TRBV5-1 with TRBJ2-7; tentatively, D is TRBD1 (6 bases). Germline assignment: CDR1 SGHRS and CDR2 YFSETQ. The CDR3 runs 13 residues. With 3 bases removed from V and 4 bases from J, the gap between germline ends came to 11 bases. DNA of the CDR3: TGCGCCAGCAGCTGGGCAGGGGTTTACGAGCAGTACTTC. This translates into CASSWAGVYEQYF.

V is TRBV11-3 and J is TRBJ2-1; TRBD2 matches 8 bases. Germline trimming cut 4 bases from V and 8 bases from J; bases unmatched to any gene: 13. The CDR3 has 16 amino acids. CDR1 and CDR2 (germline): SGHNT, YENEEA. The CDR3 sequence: CASSSLGTGGLDEQFF. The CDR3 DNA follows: TGTGCCAGCAGCTCCCTAGGGACGGGGGGGCTCGATGAGCAGTTCTTC.

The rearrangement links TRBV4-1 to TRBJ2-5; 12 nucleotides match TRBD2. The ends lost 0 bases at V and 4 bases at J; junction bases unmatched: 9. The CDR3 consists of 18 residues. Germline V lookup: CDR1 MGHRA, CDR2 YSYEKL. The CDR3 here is CASSQDAPGLAGLETQYF. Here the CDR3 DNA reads TGCGCCAGCAGCCAAGATGCTCCGGGACTAGCGGGTTTAGAGACCCAGTACTTC.

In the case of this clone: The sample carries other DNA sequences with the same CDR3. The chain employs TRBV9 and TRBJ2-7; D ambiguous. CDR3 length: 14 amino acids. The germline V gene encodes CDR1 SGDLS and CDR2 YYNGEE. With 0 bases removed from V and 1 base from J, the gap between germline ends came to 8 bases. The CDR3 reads CASSVGPGSYEQYF. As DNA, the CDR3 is TGTGCCAGCAGCGTAGGCCCAGGTTCCTACGAGCAGTACTTC.

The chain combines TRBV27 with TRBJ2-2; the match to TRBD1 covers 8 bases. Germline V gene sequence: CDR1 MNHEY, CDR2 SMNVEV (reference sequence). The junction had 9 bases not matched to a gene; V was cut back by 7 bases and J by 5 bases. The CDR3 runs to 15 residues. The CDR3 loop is CASTETGEETGELFF. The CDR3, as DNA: TGTGCCAGCACCGAGACAGGGGAAGAGACCGGGGAGCTGTTTTTT.

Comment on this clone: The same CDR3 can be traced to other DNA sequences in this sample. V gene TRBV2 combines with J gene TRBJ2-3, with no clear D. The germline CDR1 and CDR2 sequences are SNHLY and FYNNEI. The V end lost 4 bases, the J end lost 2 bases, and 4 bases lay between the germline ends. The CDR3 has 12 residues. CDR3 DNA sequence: TGTGCCAGCAGTGGACACACAGATACGCAGTATTTT. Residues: CASSGHTDTQYF.

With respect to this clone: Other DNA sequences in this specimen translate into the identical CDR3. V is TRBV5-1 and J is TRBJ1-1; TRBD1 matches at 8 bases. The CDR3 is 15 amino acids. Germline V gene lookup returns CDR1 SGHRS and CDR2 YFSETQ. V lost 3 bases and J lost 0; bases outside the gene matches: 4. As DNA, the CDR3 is TGCGCCAGCAGCTGGGGGACAGGCATGAACACTGAAGCTTTCTTT. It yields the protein CASSWGTGMNTEAFF.